Below, 22 T cell receptor beta chains from the same sample are listed, as sequenced in a study of T-cell memory formation after mild COVID-19. TCRdb reprocessed the 5' RACE reads via MiXCR and lists one record per CDR3 protein. The sample shows 150,000 or so distinct CDR3 sequences, more than 12% of them seen only once. Sequencing used PBMCs or a T cell subset sorted from them (not recorded which). The origin of the receptors is an adult woman who had mild COVID-19 (a few samples of this study predate the infection). Cell type and time point are not known.

This clonotype was counted a few times. The chain combines TRBV29-1 with TRBJ2-5, with TRBD2 as a possible D gene (5 bases). Trimming stripped 4 bases from V and 7 bases from J, with 13 bases between. Germline V gene sequence: CDR1 SQVTM, CDR2 ANQGSEA. CDR3 length: 12 residues. CDR3 protein: CSVGAPEGTQYF. CDR3 DNA sequence: TGCAGCGTTGGGGCCCCAGAGGGGACCCAGTACTTC.

The chain is built from TRBV5-1 and TRBJ1-1; 9 bases are a match to TRBD1. The CDR3 extends over 15 amino acids. Per germline, CDR1 SGHRS and CDR2 YFSETQ. Trimming removed 3 bases from V and 5 bases from J; junction bases left unmatched: 8. CDR3 DNA: TGCGCCAGCAGCTCCGGGGACAGGGTGGGTACTGAAGCTTTCTTT. Amino acids: CASSSGDRVGTEAFF.

The sample holds a few counts of this clonotype. In nucleotides, the CDR3 is TGTGCCAGCAGCCCTATGACAGCACGCTATGAGCAGTTCTTC. Its protein is CASSPMTARYEQFF. The V and J genes are TRBV5-6 and TRBJ2-1; possible D gene TRBD1, 5 bases. Germline CDR1 reads SGHDT; CDR2 reads YYEEEE. CDR3 size: 14 residues. The V and J ends lost 4 bases and 8 bases respectively, with 16 bases between them.

The chain uses TRBV15 and TRBJ2-5; D perhaps matches TRBD1 (6 bases). Germline V lookup: CDR1 LNHNV, CDR2 YYDKDF (reference sequence). The CDR3 has 14 amino acids. With 4 bases removed from V and 1 base from J, the gap between germline ends came to 10 bases. CDR3 nucleotides: TGTGCCACCAGCAAGACAGGTTTCCAAGAGACCCAGTACTTC. This codes for CATSKTGFQETQYF.

The chain has TRBV14 and TRBJ1-2; D gene uncertain. From germline, CDR1 is SGHDN and CDR2 FVKESK. This CDR3 is built from 12 residues. V gave up 4 bases and J gave up 2 bases, with 5 bases separating them. CDR3 in DNA: TGTGCCAGCAGCCCACAGAACTATGGCTACACCTTC. Its translation is CASSPQNYGYTF.

The V gene is TRBV18, the J gene TRBJ2-7, with unresolved D. V was pared by 0 bases and J by 2 bases, with 8 bases between. The CDR3 loop spans 14 amino acids. Germline loops: CDR1 KGHSH, CDR2 LQKENI. CDR3 amino acids: CASSPPVRAYEQYF. CDR3 bases: TGTGCCAGCTCACCACCGGTTAGGGCCTACGAGCAGTACTTC.

This chain connects TRBV24-1 to TRBJ2-5; 7 nucleotides align to TRBD1. The germline V gene has CDR1 KGHDR and CDR2 SFDVKD. Trimming at V came to 4 bases and at J to 1 base, leaving 8 bases not matched to a gene. The CDR3 spans 16 residues. CDR3 nucleotide sequence: TGTGCCACCAGTGACTACCCGGGACAGATCCAAGAGACCCAGTACTTC. Protein: CATSDYPGQIQETQYF.

The chain recombines TRBV5-1 with TRBJ1-2; no clear D. This CDR3 region has 12 residues. Between the trimmed V and J ends, which lost 0 bases and 5 bases, there was a span of 5 bases. The germline CDR1 and CDR2 sequences are SGHRS and YFSETQ. CDR3 nucleotide sequence: TGCGCCAGCAGCTTGGCGGGGTATGGCTACACCTTC. Translation gives CASSLAGYGYTF.

This clonotype turned up a few times. The chain couples TRBV30 to TRBJ2-2, with D possibly matching TRBD2 (6 bases). The CDR3 length is 17 residues. Germline CDR1 GTSNPN, CDR2 SVGIG (reference sequence). The V end was cut by 0 bases, the J end by 5 bases, with 19 bases between. The CDR3 region is CAWSVRAGPPGTGELFF. The CDR3 coding sequence is TGTGCCTGGAGTGTACGTGCGGGGCCTCCAGGAACCGGGGAGCTGTTTTTT.

This clonotype was recorded a few times. The chain joins TRBV12-3 or TRBV12-4 to TRBJ2-2; 12 nucleotides agree with TRBD2. J gave up 7 bases and V 6 bases, and 6 bases lay outside the gene matches. This CDR3 has 15 residues. The CDR3 sequence: CASSTTSGRVGELFF. The CDR3 DNA follows: TGTGCCAGCAGCACGACTAGCGGGAGAGTCGGGGAGCTGTTTTTT.

The chain has TRBV7-6 and TRBJ1-2, with unresolved D. Trimming removed 1 base at V and 8 bases at J, with 11 bases between. CDR3 size: 13 residues. Germline CDR1 and CDR2: SGHVS and FNYEAQ. The CDR3 sequence is CASSLGGEGGYTF. CDR3 DNA sequence: TGTGCCAGCAGCTTAGGGGGAGAAGGGGGCTACACCTTC.

This clonotype was seen more than once but under ten times. The CDR3 sequence is CASQLTGQPGYEQYF. The DNA for the CDR3 is TGTGCCAGCCAGCTTACGGGGCAGCCAGGCTACGAGCAGTACTTC. The rearrangement joins TRBV7-3 to TRBJ2-7, with D perhaps TRBD1 or TRBD2 (5 bases each). Trimming cost V 8 bases and J 3 bases, with 20 bases left between them. Germline CDR1 reads SGHTA; CDR2 reads FQGTGA. The CDR3 covers 15 residues.

The gene calls are TRBV7-6 and TRBJ2-5, with a weak D call TRBD1 (5 bases). Trimming stripped 0 bases from V and 5 bases from J, with 13 bases between. CDR3 length equals 15 residues. Germline CDR1 reads SGHVS; CDR2 reads FNYEAQ. The CDR3 reads CASSLAQGSRETQYF. CDR3 in DNA: TGTGCCAGCAGCTTAGCGCAGGGCAGCCGGGAGACCCAGTACTTC.

V and J are TRBV15 and TRBJ2-1; D tentatively reads TRBD1 or TRBD2 (5 bases each). The CDR3 contains 16 residues. V was trimmed by 0 bases and J by 6 bases, leaving 15 bases between them. Germline values: CDR1 LNHNV, CDR2 YYDKDF (reference sequence). The CDR3 protein is CATSRDLWAGTNEQFF. The CDR3 DNA follows: TGTGCCACCAGCAGAGATTTATGGGCAGGGACCAATGAGCAGTTCTTC.

This clonotype turned up a few times. This chain joins TRBV7-9 and TRBJ1-1; D not certain. Trimming removed 2 bases from V and 5 bases from J, with 12 bases in between. The CDR3 is 14 amino acids. Germline CDR1 and CDR2: SEHNR and FQNEAQ (reference sequence). CDR3 amino acids: CASSLLVGATEAFF. CDR3 bases: TGTGCCAGCAGCTTACTGGTCGGCGCTACTGAAGCTTTCTTT. Using reference TRBV7-9 and TRBJ1-1 for the parts outside the CDR3, the full variable domain is DTGVSQNPRHKITKRGQNVTFRCDPISEHNRLYWYRQTLGQGPEFLTYFQNEAQLEKSRLLSDRFSAERPKGSFSTLEIQRTEQGDSAMYLCASSLLVGATEAFFGQGTRLTVV.

This clonotype showed up just a few times. The CDR3 here is CASSLSPDRGNEQFF. In nucleotides, the CDR3 is TGCGCCAGCAGCTTGTCCCCCGACAGGGGTAATGAGCAGTTCTTC. The chain couples TRBV5-1 to TRBJ2-1; 8 nucleotides align to TRBD1. The V gene end was trimmed by 1 base and the J gene end by 7 bases; junction bases not matched to a gene: 7. The CDR3 runs 15 residues. Germline loops: CDR1 SGHRS, CDR2 YFSETQ.

This clonotype was seen many times. The chain has TRBV28 and TRBJ2-4, with D uncertain. This CDR3 is built from 17 residues. The germline V and J ends were trimmed by 3 bases and 0 bases, with 15 bases remaining between them. CDR1 and CDR2 from the germline V gene are MDHEN and SYDVKM. The CDR3 loop is CASSLGSVVLAKNIQYF. Here the CDR3 DNA reads TGTGCCAGCAGTTTGGGTTCGGTCGTACTAGCCAAAAACATTCAGTACTTC.

This clonotype turned up a few times. The rearrangement links TRBV11-2 to TRBJ2-1; 9 bases are shared with TRBD2. Looked up from germline, CDR1 is SGHAT and CDR2 is FQNNGV. The CDR3 runs to 15 residues. The V and J ends lost 4 bases and 9 bases, in that order; junction bases with no gene match: 10. Here the CDR3 DNA reads TGTGCCAGCAGCTCCTTAACGGTAGCGGGGGCTGAGCAGTTCTTC. It yields the protein CASSSLTVAGAEQFF.

V and J are TRBV29-1 and TRBJ1-1; D unclear. The CDR3 totals 12 residues. The V gene's germline CDR1 is SQVTM and CDR2 ANQGSEA. Trimming stripped 8 bases from V and 1 base from J, with 11 bases between. The chain's CDR3 is CSPGRQNTEAFF. In DNA form, the CDR3 reads TGCAGCCCGGGCAGACAGAACACTGAAGCTTTCTTT.

The chain carries TRBV11-2 and TRBJ2-1; 12 positions match TRBD1. Trimming took 5 bases from V and 5 from J; bases not matched to a gene: 7. From germline, CDR1 is SGHAT and CDR2 FQNNGV. The CDR3 extends over 16 amino acids. In DNA form, the CDR3 reads TGTGCCAGCAGCCAGGCGGGACAGGGGGCAGACAATGAGCAGTTCTTC. It yields the protein CASSQAGQGADNEQFF.

This clonotype was detected only a few times. V gene TRBV7-3 combines with J gene TRBJ2-5, with D perhaps matching TRBD2 (5 bases). Trimming cost V 3 bases and J 7 bases, with 24 bases left between them. Per germline, CDR1 SGHTA and CDR2 FQGTGA. The CDR3 is 17 residues long. The DNA for the CDR3 is TGTGCCAGCAGCTTTGGAGGCCCCGGGAAGCTCGGAGGGACCCAGTACTTC. Amino acids: CASSFGGPGKLGGTQYF.

The chain combines TRBV6-1 with TRBJ2-2, with 7 bases fitting TRBD1. The germline gives CDR1 MNHNS, CDR2 SASEGT. Trimming cost V 5 bases and J 0 bases; bases outside gene matches: 0. This CDR3 has 14 amino acids. The CDR3 nucleotides read TGTGCCAGCAGTCAGGGGGCGAACACCGGGGAGCTGTTTTTT. Translation: CASSQGANTGELFF.